This T cell receptor beta chain was captured by sequencing in a study of blood T cell repertoires in COVID-19 (dated by TCRdb to the early 2020s). With regard to the full study: The collaborator samples originated in the United States, Italy and Spain and spanned the acute and convalescent phases of COVID-19. The prospective study material was composed of cDNA or gDNA derived from T cells, B-cell-depleted T cells, or PBMCs. Deeply sampled blood TCRbeta repertoires from subjects exposed to, actively infected with, or recovered from COVID-19 were included in the dataset. A freely available public database, intended as a resource for researchers studying the immune response to SARS-CoV-2, is where the repertoires were released. Samples were obtained from the ongoing ImmuneRACE study (first 160 participants) and from some 1,300 subjects provided by 6 global collaborators. Nearly every sample came with metadata listing a de-identified subject ID, COVID-19 status, age in years and sex. Where available, HLA class I and class II types were taken from metadata supplied by the sample provider and were not determined by assay-based typing. Study-wide conclusions, independent of this receptor: How much clinical and demographic metadata was included differed by source and by participant, and the metadata was provided uncurated.

Trimming at the junction amounts to 1 base on V and 0 bases on J, and the germline ends lie 7 bases apart. The CDR3, from cysteine to phenylalanine, totals 15 residues. Only the CDR3 DNA stays, 45 bases, in frame from base 1. Looking up the germline V gene yields CDR1 SGHAT and CDR2 FQNNGV. Worth noting for this clone: No cognate antigen has been identified for it. The input lacks base qualities; no much larger clone sits a single base away.

Collaborating institutions collected whole blood in K2EDTA tubes following their own protocols. Collaborator samples were shipped for TCRbeta analysis as frozen whole blood, isolated PBMCs, or DNA extracted from either sample type. TCRbeta CDR3 regions were amplified from genomic DNA by means of the immunoSEQ Assay, a bias-controlled multiplex PCR. Per the source publication's procedure: Within the assay, amplification of reference gene primers was used to estimate how many nucleated cells each sample contained. To quantify the absolute abundance of each unique TCRbeta CDR3 rearrangement, sequence reads were collapsed and filtered. Productive Simpson clonality was computed per sample as the square root of Simpson's diversity index over productive rearrangements. Here the immuneACCESS table is served through TCRdb, limited to in-frame sequences with V and J called. Missing clones are a known gap in these copies; in checked studies unresolved V genes cover under half, and the rest lacks a known reason. D and trimming come from the DNA, and the V and J calls and clone size come from that table. For this sample there are about 170,000 clones; approximately 86% appear just once. The biggest ten clones account for more than 1.5% of the sample.

The chain is made from TRBV11-2 and TRBJ1-3, with the D segment identity uncertain. The sequenced sample consisted of peripheral blood. This receptor was obtained from a woman between 45 and 65 years old with acute or convalescent COVID-19. The nucleotides read TGTGCCAGCAGCTTAGCAGGTGGCTCTGGAAACACCATATATTTT. This encodes CASSLAGGSGNTIYF.